The source of this T cell receptor beta chain is a study of T cell repertoires in cytomegalovirus infection. Turning to the study itself: Recently identified HLA-C-restricted CMV epitopes were used, and well-studied HLA-B-restricted CMV epitopes were used as well. The study's findings and limits: Identification of carriers of CMV plus the relevant HLA was performed using cumulative public TCR beta family frequency. In two of eight donors, the top clonotype was HLA-C-restricted CMV-specific.

Notes on this clonotype: Its cognate antigen is unknown.

MiXCR, run by TCRdb on the reads, gives a single entry per CDR3 protein. Found here are some 940,000 distinct CDR3 sequences, roughly 30% of them singletons; the top ten hold 13%. The germline CDR1 and CDR2 sequences are LNHDA and SQIVND (reference sequence). J lost 5 bases, V lost 3 bases, and 6 bases had no gene match. The CDR3 is 14 residues long. This sequence was found in a human donor in good health (CMV status not recorded). Some clones in this sample may be carry-over from other donors' samples. The rearrangement uses TRBV19 and TRBJ1-1, with 7 nucleotides matching TRBD1. The sequencing used cultured CD8+ T cells from PBMCs, collected from culture after CMV antigen stimulation. The CDR3 DNA sequence: TGTGCCAGTAGTATCTCGAACAGGGGTACTGAAGCTTTCTTT. Protein sequence: CASSISNRGTEAFF.